This T cell receptor (beta chain) is from a study of cytotoxic CD8 clonotypes in ibrutinib-treated CLL. Study summary: After median about 69 months, around 14 stayed in remission, about twelve progressed; responses approximately 24 partial, 2 complete. Sequencing produced an average of around 260,000 productive templates and more than 90,000 productive rearrangements per sample. Overall study findings and caveats: Progressing and sustained-remission patients had different sampling times.

Depths of 1 in 200,000 to 1 in 1 million T cells were the sequencing target. Measured with immunoSEQ multiplex PCR; TCRdb has only the in-frame clones, and not every one. The table records roughly 110,000 clones, roughly 60% of them present only once. About this clone itself: Its antigen is not known.

The CDR3 is made up of 15 amino acids. Germline V gene lookup returns CDR1 MGHRA and CDR2 YSYEKL. V was trimmed by 0 bases and J by 1 base, leaving 10 bases between them. This receptor was obtained from a human donor with chronic lymphocytic leukemia. The source material was PBMCs, sampled after 24 months of ibrutinib treatment. The rearrangement links TRBV4-1 to TRBJ2-7; perhaps TRBD2 as D (5 bases). CDR3 sequence reads: CASSQERVGSYEQYF. The DNA of the CDR3 is TGCGCCAGCAGCCAAGAGAGGGTAGGTTCCTACGAGCAGTACTTC.